The 27 T cell receptor beta chains below come from one sample, sequenced in a study of blood T cells in healthy people across ages. Alongside a J-beta primer mix, a sample-barcoded 5' primer served in a second PCR lasting about 6 to 11 cycles. One entry per CDR3 protein, called by TCRdb with MiXCR from the 5' RACE reads. The repertoire holds about 830,000 distinct CDR3 sequences, with about 59% as singletons. Sequenced sample: blood. Source of these receptors: a man aged 30 to 39 in good health.

This clonotype was seen a handful of times. The J gene is TRBJ1-2, the V gene TRBV5-1, with 10 bases that match TRBD1. CDR1 and CDR2 from the germline V gene are SGHRS and YFSETQ. V lost 0 bases and J lost 4; bases outside the gene matches: 9. The length of the CDR3 is 17 residues. In DNA, the CDR3 is TGCGCCAGCAGCTTGGTTTTGGCCCGGGACAGGGGCTATGGCTACACCTTC. Encoded protein: CASSLVLARDRGYGYTF.

This clonotype has more than one count but fewer than ten. V and J are TRBV4-2 and TRBJ2-1; 9 bases line up with TRBD2. This CDR3 is built from 15 residues. Per the germline V gene, CDR1 is LGHNA and CDR2 is YNFKEQ. Trimming at V came to 0 bases and at J to 6 bases, leaving 3 bases not matched to a gene. As DNA, the CDR3 is TGTGCCAGCAGCCAAGAAGCTAGCGGGGTCAATGAGCAGTTCTTC. The encoded protein is CASSQEASGVNEQFF.

The V gene is TRBV29-1, the J gene TRBJ2-7, with 7 bases that match TRBD2. The DNA end is a closer match to TRBJ2-5, so the J assignment may be wrong. The CDR3 spans 12 residues. CDR1 is SQVTM, CDR2 ANQGSEA, per germline. Here the CDR3 reads CSVLPGGETQYF. The CDR3, as DNA: TGCAGCGTCCTACCGGGGGGAGAGACCCAGTACTTC.

The V call is TRBV6-6, the J call TRBJ2-1; D may correspond to TRBD1 or TRBD2 (6 bases each). The length of the CDR3 is 13 residues. Germline CDR1 reads MNHNY; CDR2 reads SVGAGI (reference sequence). The CDR3 sequence is CATRGALGYEQFF. For the CDR3, the DNA is TGTGCGACGAGGGGGGCTTTGGGGTATGAGCAGTTCTTC.

The chain has TRBV29-1 and TRBJ2-7, with D tentatively TRBD1 or TRBD2 (6 bases each). The CDR3 is 14 residues long. Trimming took 6 bases from V and 2 from J, leaving 17 bases between them. Germline CDR1 and CDR2: SQVTM and ANQGSEA. CDR3 nucleotide sequence: TGCAGCGTGCCAAACCGGGGGCGAACCTACGAGCAGTACTTC. This codes for CSVPNRGRTYEQYF.

The rearrangement uses TRBV3-1 and TRBJ1-1, with D unclear. Per germline, CDR1 LGHDT and CDR2 YNNKEL (reference sequence). CDR3 length equals 13 residues. The V end lost 0 bases, the J end lost 3 bases, and 5 bases lay between the germline ends. Here the CDR3 DNA reads TGTGCCAGCAGCCAAGAATTACACACTGAAGCTTTCTTT. Protein sequence: CASSQELHTEAFF.

This clonotype came up a few times. DNA for the CDR3: TGTGCCAGCAGTTGGACACAGGGAGGGAATGAGCAGTTCTTC. Protein sequence: CASSWTQGGNEQFF. This chain links TRBV6-2 or TRBV6-3 with TRBJ2-1, with a tentative D call TRBD2 (7 bases). The V gene lost 4 bases and the J gene lost 7 bases, with 14 bases spanning the gap. This CDR3 has 14 residues. The germline V gene has CDR1 MNHEY and CDR2 SVGEGT.

This clonotype came up once. This chain uses TRBV14 with TRBJ2-6; 7 positions agree with TRBD1. Germline V gives CDR1 SGHDN, CDR2 FVKESK. After removal of 1 base from V and 2 bases from J, the junction contained 8 bases not matched to a gene. This CDR3 region has 18 residues. As DNA, the CDR3 is TGTGCCAGCAGCCAAGGACGACAGGGCTCTCCTGGGGCCAACGTCCTGACTTTC. It translates to CASSQGRQGSPGANVLTF. Together with reference TRBV14 and TRBJ2-6, the CDR3 gives the full variable domain: EAGVTQFPSHSVIEKGQTVTLRCDPISGHDNLYWYRRVMGKEIKFLLHFVKESKQDESGMPNNRFLAERTGGTYSTLKVQPAELEDSGVYFCASSQGRQGSPGANVLTFGAGSRLTVL.

This rearrangement joins TRBV10-3 to TRBJ1-2; TRBD1 might be the D (6 bases). There are 14 residues in the CDR3. V was trimmed by 5 bases and J by 6 bases, leaving 16 bases between them. CDR1 ENHRY and CDR2 SYGVKD come from the germline V gene. The chain's CDR3 is CAISWAGEGDGYTF. CDR3 sequence (DNA): TGTGCCATCAGTTGGGCAGGGGAGGGAGATGGCTACACCTTC.

About this clonotype: A much larger clone differs by one base, so this may be a read error. V and J are TRBV20-1 and TRBJ2-7, with TRBD1 matching over 8 bases. V lost 1 base to trimming and J lost 2 bases; unmatched junction nucleotides: 7. Germline CDR1 is DFQATT and CDR2 is SNEGSKA (reference sequence). This CDR3 comprises 15 residues. The CDR3 DNA reads as TGCAGTGCTAGAGGTCGGACAGGGAATCCCTACGAGCAGTACTTC. Amino acid sequence: CSARGRTGNPYEQYF.

V is TRBV10-3 and J is TRBJ2-3, with D perhaps TRBD1 or TRBD2 (5 bases each). Germline CDR1 and CDR2: ENHRY and SYGVKD. The CDR3 extends over 12 amino acids. The V gene lost 9 bases and the J gene lost 5 bases, with 12 bases spanning the gap. The CDR3 DNA reads as TGTGCCATTCGGGGCCAGGGAGATACGCAGTATTTT. Amino acids: CAIRGQGDTQYF.

The chain couples TRBV4-3 to TRBJ2-7; a possible D gene is TRBD1 (6 bases). V lost 1 base, J lost 3 bases, and 10 bases lay in between. Germline V lookup: CDR1 LGHNA, CDR2 YSLEER. The CDR3 is made up of 14 amino acids. DNA of the CDR3: TGCGCCAGCAGCCAAGGTAGGGGGTTCTACGAGCAGTACTTC. This encodes CASSQGRGFYEQYF.

The rearrangement links TRBV6-2 or TRBV6-3 to TRBJ2-5; possible D gene TRBD2, 6 bases. The CDR3 length is 15 residues. V lost 0 bases, J lost 2 bases, and 10 bases lay in between. CDR1 MNHEY and CDR2 SVGEGT come from the germline V gene. CDR3 sequence reads: CASSYSPGLQETQYF. DNA for the CDR3: TGTGCCAGCAGTTACTCTCCGGGACTTCAAGAGACCCAGTACTTC.

The chain carries TRBV4-2 and TRBJ2-5; D perhaps matches TRBD1 (5 bases). Germline V gives CDR1 LGHNA, CDR2 YNFKEQ. The CDR3 extends over 14 amino acids. V was clipped by 0 bases and J by 2 bases, with 7 bases between them. The CDR3 coding sequence is TGTGCCAGCAGCCAAGAGAACAGGCAAGAGACCCAGTACTTC. Its protein is CASSQENRQETQYF.

This clonotype was seen a few times. Here the CDR3 reads CATVHTGYNEQFF. For the CDR3, the DNA is TGTGCCACCGTCCATACGGGATACAATGAGCAGTTCTTC. The rearrangement joins TRBV6-1 to TRBJ2-1; a possible D gene is TRBD2 (5 bases). The V and J ends lost 10 bases and 4 bases respectively, with 14 bases between them. Germline CDR1 MNHNS, CDR2 SASEGT. The CDR3 has 13 residues.

As DNA, the CDR3 is TGCAGTGCTCGCGGGGACTCCGATGCCTACGAGCAGTACTTC. Translation gives CSARGDSDAYEQYF. The chain couples TRBV20-1 to TRBJ2-7; D is perhaps TRBD2 (6 bases). The V end lost 5 bases, the J end lost 2 bases, and 16 bases lay between the germline ends. CDR3 size: 14 residues. The V gene's germline CDR1 is DFQATT and CDR2 SNEGSKA (reference sequence).

This clonotype was picked up a small number of times. This chain links TRBV12-3 or TRBV12-4 with TRBJ2-5; tentative D call: TRBD1 (6 bases). The CDR3 spans 15 residues. The germline V and J ends were trimmed by 3 bases and 7 bases, with 18 bases remaining between them. The CDR3 loop is CASSFPRQEGGTQYF. The CDR3 DNA sequence: TGTGCCAGCAGTTTCCCAAGACAGGAAGGGGGGACCCAGTACTTC.

This clonotype has just a few counts. The chain recombines TRBV28 with TRBJ1-4; D uncertain. V dropped 6 bases and J dropped 11 bases, with 13 bases sitting between them. CDR1 and CDR2 from the germline V gene are MDHEN and SYDVKM. The CDR3 length is 12 residues. The CDR3 here is CASRRLSGKLFF. The CDR3 bases are TGTGCCAGCAGGAGGTTGTCTGGGAAACTGTTTTTT.

This clonotype was picked up a small number of times. The J gene is TRBJ2-5, the V gene TRBV7-2; no firm D call. With 2 bases removed from V and 7 bases from J, the gap between germline ends came to 17 bases. The V gene's germline CDR1 is SGHTA and CDR2 FQGNSA. The CDR3 runs 15 residues. The CDR3 bases are TGTGCCAGCAGCTTATCATCGGTTCGGGCAGGGACCCAGTACTTC. The encoded protein is CASSLSSVRAGTQYF.

The rearrangement uses TRBV6-2 or TRBV6-3 and TRBJ2-4; D gene uncertain. The ends were cut back, 5 bases at V and 0 bases at J, with 11 bases in the middle. The germline CDR1 and CDR2 sequences are MNHEY and SVGEGT. This CDR3 region has 15 residues. The CDR3 DNA reads as TGTGCCAGCAGTCGTCCGTCCATAGCCAAAAACATTCAGTACTTC. As protein: CASSRPSIAKNIQYF.

In DNA form, the CDR3 reads TGCAGTGCACCACTTGTGAGGTCTTCACCCCTCCACTTT. This gives the protein CSAPLVRSSPLHF. The chain couples TRBV20-1 to TRBJ1-6, with unresolved D. The germline gives CDR1 DFQATT, CDR2 SNEGSKA (reference sequence). This CDR3 has 13 amino acids. Between the trimmed V and J ends, which lost 6 bases and 9 bases, there was a span of 15 bases.

The V gene is TRBV25-1, the J gene TRBJ1-1; D is unclear. CDR1 and CDR2 from the germline V gene are MGHDK and SYGVNS. This CDR3 has 15 residues. Deletions cut 2 bases from V and 6 bases from J, with 16 bases between. The chain's CDR3 is CASSEETLTYAEAFF. The CDR3 DNA reads as TGTGCCAGCAGTGAAGAGACCCTAACTTACGCTGAAGCTTTCTTT.

The chain carries TRBV5-1 and TRBJ2-1; 7 nucleotides agree with TRBD1. Germline V gives CDR1 SGHRS, CDR2 YFSETQ. The CDR3 sequence is 16 residues long. The junction had 5 bases not matched to a gene; V was cut back by 0 bases and J by 2 bases. CDR3 sequence: CASSLALDRAYNEQFF. The CDR3 DNA is TGCGCCAGCAGCTTGGCCCTCGACAGGGCCTACAATGAGCAGTTCTTC.

This chain links TRBV9 with TRBJ2-5; D remains unclear. V lost 0 bases to trimming and J lost 3 bases, with 9 bases between them. There are 14 residues in the CDR3. In germline, CDR1 is SGDLS, CDR2 YYNGEE. The CDR3 is CASSVGVVKETQYF. In DNA, the CDR3 is TGTGCCAGCAGCGTAGGTGTGGTTAAAGAGACCCAGTACTTC. Looking up the rest from reference TRBV9 and TRBJ2-5 gives the full variable domain: DSGVTQTPKHLITATGQRVTLRCSPRSGDLSVYWYQQSLDQGLQFLIQYYNGEERAKGNILERFSAQQFPDLHSELNLSSLELGDSALYFCASSVGVVKETQYFGPGTRLLVL.

The chain links TRBV6-5 to TRBJ2-7; 12 bases are a match to TRBD2. The CDR3 is made up of 14 amino acids. Germline values: CDR1 MNHEY, CDR2 SVGAGI. J gave up 10 bases and V 0 bases, and 4 bases lay outside the gene matches. The CDR3 spells CASSYSRLAGEQYF. In nucleotides, the CDR3 is TGTGCCAGCAGTTACTCGAGACTAGCGGGGGAACAGTACTTC.

The V gene is TRBV12-3 or TRBV12-4, the J gene TRBJ1-4; D unresolved. This CDR3 has 17 amino acids. The V and J ends lost 5 bases and 2 bases respectively, with 18 bases between them. The CDR3 spells CASSLGPPSRTNEKLFF. The CDR3 coding sequence is TGTGCCAGCAGTCTAGGACCCCCTTCGCGGACTAATGAAAAACTGTTTTTT.

The CDR3, as DNA: TGTGCCAGCAGTTCTCGGACAGGGGAACAGCCCCAGCATTTT. As protein: CASSSRTGEQPQHF. This chain joins TRBV6-6 and TRBJ1-5; TRBD1 aligns across 9 bases. The CDR3 covers 14 residues. Germline lookup yields CDR1 MNHNY and CDR2 SVGAGI (reference sequence). Trimming cost V 4 bases and J 7 bases; bases outside gene matches: 5.